The 31 T cell receptor beta chains below all came from one sample that was sequenced in a study of cytomegalovirus exposure and HLA in healthy donors. Amplification used 60 Vbeta primers and 13 Jbeta primers. The method was immunoSEQ multiplex PCR; TCRdb's version includes in-frame clones alone and lacks a portion of them. Of 200,000 to 250,000 clones detected, approximately 90% appear once; the ten largest clones hold 1%. Sequencing input: PBMCs. These TCRs come from a young woman in good health and CMV-seronegative.

The rearrangement joins TRBV10-2 to TRBJ2-3; 9 nucleotides line up with TRBD2. The CDR3 has 15 amino acids. CDR1 is WSHSY, CDR2 SAAADI, per germline. J was trimmed by 0 bases and V by 3 bases; bases with no gene match: 1. CDR3 DNA: TGCGCCAGCAGTGATAGCGGGGGAAGCACAGATACGCAGTATTTT. Its protein product is CASSDSGGSTDTQYF.

The chain carries TRBV4-2 and TRBJ2-2; no firm D call. Trimming removed 8 bases at V and 0 bases at J, with 10 bases between. Germline V gene sequence: CDR1 LGHNA, CDR2 YNFKEQ. The CDR3 length is 14 residues. This CDR3 is CASGGLTNTGELFF. The CDR3 DNA reads as TGTGCCAGCGGCGGCCTAACGAACACCGGGGAGCTGTTTTTT.

The rearrangement links TRBV9 to TRBJ2-1; 7 bases fit TRBD2. The CDR3 extends over 14 amino acids. The germline gives CDR1 SGDLS, CDR2 YYNGEE. Losses at the gene ends were 5 bases for V and 8 bases for J; bases not matched to a gene: 10. CDR3 protein: CASSEVRGVYEQFF. The CDR3 DNA reads TGTGCCAGCAGTGAAGTACGGGGGGTTTATGAGCAGTTCTTC. The full variable domain, in which reference TRBV9 and TRBJ2-1 provide the parts outside the CDR3, is DSGVTQTPKHLITATGQRVTLRCSPRSGDLSVYWYQQSLDQGLQFLIQYYNGEERAKGNILERFSAQQFPDLHSELNLSSLELGDSALYFCASSEVRGVYEQFFGPGTRLTVL.

The CDR3 region has the DNA TGTGCCAGCAGCCCGGGATCAACCGAGCAGTACTTC. Amino acid sequence: CASSPGSTEQYF. The rearrangement uses TRBV7-2 and TRBJ2-7; tentatively, D is TRBD2 (5 bases). V lost 5 bases and J 6 bases, leaving 11 bases between the germline ends. Per germline, CDR1 SGHTA and CDR2 FQGNSA. The CDR3 contains 12 residues.

The rearrangement uses TRBV7-8 and TRBJ2-3, with D perhaps TRBD1 (6 bases). The V gene's germline CDR1 is SGHVS and CDR2 FQNEAQ. The CDR3 spans 14 residues. V lost 4 bases and J lost 8, with 16 bases in between. The CDR3 loop reads CASSSPRVGGTQYF. The CDR3, as DNA: TGTGCCAGCAGCTCGCCAAGAGTAGGGGGTACGCAGTATTTT.

This sequence joins TRBV11-2 and TRBJ2-5; D perhaps matches TRBD2 (5 bases). Looked up from germline, CDR1 is SGHAT and CDR2 is FQNNGV. This CDR3 spans 13 amino acids. V lost 3 bases and J lost 5, with 10 bases in between. CDR3 sequence reads: CASSFPGVETQYF. The CDR3 bases are TGTGCCAGCAGCTTCCCCGGGGTTGAGACCCAGTACTTC.

Here the CDR3 reads CASSPTLLAREQYF. The CDR3 region has the DNA TGTGCCAGTAGCCCCACGTTACTAGCCCGCGAGCAGTACTTC. This chain joins TRBV5-4 and TRBJ2-7, with a possible D match to TRBD2 (6 bases). The V and J ends lost 8 bases and 6 bases respectively, with 21 bases between them. CDR3 length: 14 amino acids. CDR1 is SGHNT and CDR2 is YYREEE in the germline V gene (reference sequence). Full variable domain (missing parts from reference TRBV5-4 and TRBJ2-7): ETGVTQSPTHLIKTRGQQVTLRCSSQSGHNTVSWYQQALGQGPQFIFQYYREEENGRGNFPPRFSGLQFPNYSSELNVNALELDDSALYLCASSPTLLAREQYFGPGTRLTVT.

The chain joins TRBV27 to TRBJ2-7; the D gene is possibly TRBD2 (6 bases). Germline V gene lookup returns CDR1 MNHEY and CDR2 SMNVEV (reference sequence). The CDR3 is 14 residues long. Trimming pared 6 bases from V and 7 bases from J, leaving 19 bases between. CDR3 amino acids: CASSQGPGVGEQYF. CDR3 sequence (DNA): TGTGCCAGCAGCCAAGGCCCGGGGGTCGGTGAGCAGTACTTC.

This clone was seen just once. This chain connects TRBV10-1 to TRBJ2-4, with D possibly being TRBD2 (6 bases). CDR1 and CDR2 from the germline V gene are WNHNN and SYGVQD (reference sequence). The CDR3 spans 16 residues. V was clipped by 1 base and J by 0 bases, with 10 bases between them. The CDR3 sequence: CASSEWEELAKNIQYF. The CDR3 nucleotides are TGCGCCAGCAGTGAGTGGGAGGAGCTAGCCAAAAACATTCAGTACTTC.

The chain employs TRBV6-5 and TRBJ1-1, with TRBD1 as a possible D gene (5 bases). This CDR3 is 13 amino acids long. Looked up from germline, CDR1 is MNHEY and CDR2 is SVGAGI. V was shortened by 2 bases and J by 6 bases, with 10 bases between the two germline ends. The CDR3 sequence is CASSYGDYSEAFF. CDR3 coding DNA: TGTGCCAGCAGTTACGGGGACTACTCTGAAGCTTTCTTT.

V usage is TRBV4-3 and J usage is TRBJ2-2, with 8 bases lining up with TRBD2. Germline V gene lookup returns CDR1 LGHNA and CDR2 YSLEER. The CDR3 sequence is 16 residues long. V dropped 1 base and J dropped 1; count of bases not matched to a gene: 2. The CDR3 nucleotides are TGCGCCAGCAGCCAAGGGCTAGCGGGGAACACCGGGGAGCTGTTTTTT. Translated: CASSQGLAGNTGELFF.

The rearrangement links TRBV29-1 to TRBJ1-1; unclear D gene. The CDR3 has 13 residues. Between the trimmed V and J ends, which lost 3 bases and 1 base, there was a span of 9 bases. CDR1 and CDR2 (germline): SQVTM, ANQGSEA. CDR3 bases: TGCAGCGTTGAGGAGGCCCGGAACACTGAAGCTTTCTTT. Translated: CSVEEARNTEAFF. Filled out from reference TRBV29-1 and TRBJ1-1, the complete variable domain reads SAVISQKPSRDICQRGTSLTIQCQVDSQVTMMFWYRQQPGQSLTLIATANQGSEATYESGFVIDKFPISRPNLTFSTLTVSNMSPEDSSIYLCSVEEARNTEAFFGQGTRLTVV.

V and J are TRBV29-1 and TRBJ2-1; 10 bases are a match to TRBD2. V shed 7 bases and J 0 bases; nucleotides not matched to a gene: 9. There are 16 residues in the CDR3. In germline, CDR1 is SQVTM, CDR2 ANQGSEA. In DNA, the CDR3 is TGCAGCGCACGAGCGGGAGGGCAGGGCTCCTACAATGAGCAGTTCTTC. Protein: CSARAGGQGSYNEQFF.

This clone was detected only once. The chain links TRBV10-1 to TRBJ2-5, with 7 bases aligning to TRBD1. The CDR3 covers 14 residues. J gave up 1 base and V 2 bases, and 1 base lay outside the gene matches. In germline, CDR1 is WNHNN, CDR2 SYGVQD (reference sequence). The CDR3 is CASSEDRVQETQYF. The CDR3 DNA sequence: TGCGCCAGCAGTGAGGACAGGGTCCAAGAGACCCAGTACTTC.

This chain connects TRBV7-2 to TRBJ1-2; possible D gene TRBD1, 6 bases. Trimming took off 5 bases at V and 7 bases at J, with 17 bases between the two ends. The CDR3 runs 14 residues. Germline values: CDR1 SGHTA, CDR2 FQGNSA. DNA for the CDR3: TGTGCCAGCAGCCCGCTTAGACAGGCGGGTGGCTACACCTTC. Translated: CASSPLRQAGGYTF.

The CDR3 is CASSFRTDTGELFF. CDR3 coding DNA: TGCGCCAGCAGCTTCCGAACAGACACCGGGGAGCTGTTTTTT. This sequence joins TRBV5-1 and TRBJ2-2; D not certain. V lost 2 bases and J lost 3, with 8 bases in between. Germline-derived CDR1 and CDR2 are SGHRS and YFSETQ. CDR3 length equals 14 residues.

V and J are TRBV7-9 and TRBJ1-6; D not certain. V lost 4 bases and J 4 bases, leaving 2 bases between the germline ends. The CDR3 totals 12 residues. The germline CDR1 and CDR2 sequences are SEHNR and FQNEAQ (reference sequence). The CDR3 reads CASSSYNSPLHF. CDR3 bases: TGTGCCAGCAGCTCTTATAATTCACCCCTCCACTTT.

The chain recombines TRBV12-5 with TRBJ2-5; 11 bases fit TRBD1. This CDR3 has 15 residues. J lost 6 bases, V lost 5 bases, and 8 bases had no gene match. Germline loops: CDR1 LGHNT, CDR2 FRNRAP. The DNA for the CDR3 is TGTGCTAGTGGTCCCCGAGGACAGGGGGCGAAGACCCAGTACTTC. As protein: CASGPRGQGAKTQYF.

This chain connects TRBV15 to TRBJ2-7; maybe TRBD1 (5 bases). This CDR3 spans 12 amino acids. Germline CDR1 and CDR2: LNHNV and YYDKDF (reference sequence). Trimming removed 5 bases from V and 5 bases from J, with 10 bases in between. CDR3 in DNA: TGTGCCACCAGCCGGCAGGGCCACGAGCAGTACTTC. It specifies CATSRQGHEQYF.

Notes on this clone: The identical CDR3 is also encoded by other nucleotide sequences in the sample. This chain joins TRBV7-7 and TRBJ2-7, with TRBD1 matching 7 bases. The length of the CDR3 is 14 residues. Looked up from germline, CDR1 is SSHAT and CDR2 is FNYEAQ (reference sequence). Losses at the gene ends were 4 bases for V and 3 bases for J; bases not matched to a gene: 6. DNA for the CDR3: TGTGCCAGCAGCTCAGGACAGGAGAACTACGAGCAGTACTTC. Translating gives CASSSGQENYEQYF.

The rearrangement links TRBV5-1 to TRBJ2-5; the match to TRBD2 covers 9 bases. The J call is uncertain, as TRBJ2-7 better fits the DNA end. CDR3 size: 13 residues. Germline V gives CDR1 SGHRS, CDR2 YFSETQ. Here the CDR3 DNA reads TGCGCCAGCAGTCTAGCGGGAAGAAGCGAGCAGTACTTC. This gives the protein CASSLAGRSEQYF.

The chain joins TRBV4-3 to TRBJ2-1, with TRBD2 identical over 8 bases. V dropped 0 bases and J dropped 4; count of bases not matched to a gene: 5. The CDR3 sequence is 16 residues long. The germline gives CDR1 LGHNA, CDR2 YSLEER. CDR3 sequence reads: CASSQDRGGVYNEQFF. The CDR3, as DNA: TGCGCCAGCAGCCAAGATCGGGGGGGCGTTTACAATGAGCAGTTCTTC.

The V and J genes are TRBV25-1 and TRBJ2-3; 14 bases line up with TRBD2. CDR1 and CDR2 from the germline V gene are MGHDK and SYGVNS. The J segment lost 0 bases and the V segment lost 6 bases, leaving 5 bases of the junction unmatched. This CDR3 contains 17 residues. CDR3 nucleotides: TGTGCCAGCAGGGGGACTAGCGGGGGATTTAGCACAGATACGCAGTATTTT. The encoded protein is CASRGTSGGFSTDTQYF. The complete variable domain, with remaining parts taken from reference TRBV25-1 and TRBJ2-3, reads EADIYQTPRYLVIGTGKKITLECSQTMGHDKMYWYQQDPGMELHLIHYSYGVNSTEKGDLSSESTVSRIRTEHFPLTLESARPSHTSQYLCASRGTSGGFSTDTQYFGPGTRLTVL.

The chain links TRBV15 to TRBJ1-1, with TRBD1 identical over 7 bases. The ends lost 0 bases at V and 4 bases at J; junction bases unmatched: 29. Germline V gives CDR1 LNHNV, CDR2 YYDKDF (reference sequence). The CDR3 totals 23 residues. CDR3 protein: CATSRERPLIDRDGPVRGTEAFF. The CDR3 nucleotides are TGTGCCACCAGCAGAGAAAGGCCGCTCATAGACAGGGACGGGCCGGTAAGGGGCACTGAAGCTTTCTTT. The complete variable domain, with remaining parts taken from reference TRBV15 and TRBJ1-1, reads DAMVIQNPRYQVTQFGKPVTLSCSQTLNHNVMYWYQQKSSQAPKLLFHYYDKDFNNEADTPDNFQSRRPNTSFCFLDIRSPGLGDTAMYLCATSRERPLIDRDGPVRGTEAFFGQGTRLTVV.

The chain has TRBV7-2 and TRBJ1-2, with D uncertain. The CDR3 loop spans 11 amino acids. Trimming stripped 5 bases from V and 4 bases from J, with 5 bases between. Germline CDR1 reads SGHTA; CDR2 reads FQGNSA. In DNA form, the CDR3 reads TGTGCCAGCAGCCCTAGCTATGGCTACACCTTC. Translation gives CASSPSYGYTF.

The table lists this clone with a count of one. The J gene is TRBJ2-5, the V gene TRBV15; 7 bases fit TRBD1. The J call may be wrong; the DNA end is better matched by TRBJ2-7. CDR1 and CDR2 from the germline V gene are LNHNV and YYDKDF (reference sequence). CDR3 size: 15 residues. The CDR3 DNA sequence: TGTGCCACCAGCAGAGCCGGACAGGTCTCCTACGAGCAGTACTTC. This translates into CATSRAGQVSYEQYF.

The chain has TRBV2 and TRBJ1-5; D is possibly TRBD1 (5 bases). CDR3 length: 15 amino acids. Per the germline V gene, CDR1 is SNHLY and CDR2 is FYNNEI. V shed 5 bases and J shed 0 bases, with 11 bases lying between them. CDR3 DNA: TGTGCCAGCAGTAGGACATTGAATAGCAATCAGCCCCAGCATTTT. This gives the protein CASSRTLNSNQPQHF.

The chain recombines TRBV4-3 with TRBJ2-7; 8 bases are a match to TRBD1. The germline V gene has CDR1 LGHNA and CDR2 YSLEER. The CDR3 runs 21 residues. With V trimmed by 1 base and J by 1 base, 21 bases remained unmatched. CDR3 DNA: TGCGCCAGCAGCCAAGGGTTTCTTTTTTGGAACCCGGGACAGGAGTCCTACGAGCAGTACTTC. Its protein is CASSQGFLFWNPGQESYEQYF.

The chain carries TRBV5-1 and TRBJ2-3; TRBD2 matches at 9 bases. The V gene end was trimmed by 4 bases and the J gene end by 4 bases; junction bases not matched to a gene: 10. This CDR3 spans 16 amino acids. CDR1 and CDR2 (germline): SGHRS, YFSETQ. CDR3 loop: CASSRIAGARADTQYF. Here the CDR3 DNA reads TGCGCCAGCAGCCGTATAGCGGGGGCGAGGGCAGATACGCAGTATTTT.

J is TRBJ2-2 and V is TRBV7-8; D is possibly TRBD1 (7 bases). Deletions cut 4 bases from V and 0 bases from J, with 12 bases between. Per the germline V gene, CDR1 is SGHVS and CDR2 is FQNEAQ. The length of the CDR3 is 16 residues. The CDR3: CASSSGGGANTGELFF. CDR3 in DNA: TGTGCCAGCAGCTCTGGAGGGGGCGCGAACACCGGGGAGCTGTTTTTT.

This chain links TRBV29-1 with TRBJ1-6; 9 nucleotides agree with TRBD1. V trimming: 4 bases; J trimming: 8 bases; junction bases outside the gene matches: 6. This CDR3 has 14 residues. Germline CDR1 reads SQVTM; CDR2 reads ANQGSEA. The CDR3: CSVATRDRDSPLHF. The DNA of the CDR3 is TGCAGCGTTGCCACCCGGGACAGGGATTCACCCCTCCACTTT. The full variable domain, its missing parts supplied by reference TRBV29-1 and TRBJ1-6, is SAVISQKPSRDICQRGTSLTIQCQVDSQVTMMFWYRQQPGQSLTLIATANQGSEATYESGFVIDKFPISRPNLTFSTLTVSNMSPEDSSIYLCSVATRDRDSPLHFGNGTRLTVT.